One and the same sample provided the 7 T cell receptor beta chains below, sequenced in a study of cytomegalovirus exposure and HLA in healthy donors. PCR employed 60 Vbeta and 13 Jbeta primers. Sequencing used immunoSEQ multiplex PCR; TCRdb keeps in-frame clones, though not all of them. The sample has 150,000 or so clones, 80% seen once. Specimen: PBMCs. These receptor sequences come from a woman aged 50 to 60 in good health and CMV-seropositive.

This clone is a singleton in its sample. The rearrangement links TRBV7-9 to TRBJ1-6, with TRBD1 matching 8 bases. This CDR3 region has 15 residues. V was clipped by 5 bases and J by 10 bases; unmatched bases: 10. Germline V lookup: CDR1 SEHNR, CDR2 FQNEAQ (reference sequence). The CDR3 region is CASSPRGQEGSPLHF. The CDR3 DNA reads as TGTGCCAGCAGCCCCCGGGGACAGGAGGGCTCACCCCTCCACTTT.

The chain has TRBV29-1 and TRBJ2-7, with 8 positions matching TRBD1. J lost 3 bases, V lost 7 bases, and 5 bases had no gene match. This CDR3 has 12 residues. CDR1 is SQVTM and CDR2 is ANQGSEA in the germline V gene. CDR3 sequence reads: CSASGTGYEQYF. Here the CDR3 DNA reads TGCAGCGCATCCGGGACAGGCTACGAGCAGTACTTC.

The chain combines TRBV7-9 with TRBJ1-2, with 7 bases that match TRBD1. Germline CDR1 is SEHNR and CDR2 is FQNEAQ (reference sequence). This CDR3 region has 13 residues. The trim removed 5 bases at V and 4 bases at J, leaving 4 bases unmatched. In nucleotides, the CDR3 is TGTGCCAGCAGCCCGGGACAGTTCTATGGCTACACCTTC. It codes for CASSPGQFYGYTF.

This clone has more than one count but fewer than ten. The CDR3 DNA reads as TGTGCCAGCTCACCGGGACTAGCGGCGAACACCGGGGAGCTGTTTTTT. Translating gives CASSPGLAANTGELFF. V usage is TRBV18 and J usage is TRBJ2-2; 11 bases fit TRBD2. The CDR3 loop spans 16 amino acids. Germline V CDR1 and CDR2: KGHSH, LQKENI. The ends lost 3 bases at V and 0 bases at J; junction bases unmatched: 0.

V usage is TRBV5-5 and J usage is TRBJ1-1; no clear D. V was pared by 0 bases and J by 5 bases, with 14 bases between. Germline CDR1 SGHKS, CDR2 YYEKEE (reference sequence). This CDR3 contains 15 residues. The CDR3 here is CASSLVTGIRTEAFF. CDR3 in DNA: TGTGCCAGCAGCTTGGTAACCGGGATAAGAACTGAAGCTTTCTTT.

The J gene is TRBJ1-1, the V gene TRBV7-2; TRBD1 agrees at 7 bases. Per germline, CDR1 SGHTA and CDR2 FQGNSA. The trim removed 0 bases at V and 6 bases at J, leaving 4 bases unmatched. The CDR3 runs 14 residues. CDR3 protein: CASSLASRGSEAFF. The CDR3 DNA sequence: TGTGCCAGCAGCTTAGCTAGCAGGGGGTCTGAAGCTTTCTTT.

The chain employs TRBV11-2 and TRBJ2-4; TRBD1 aligns across 7 bases. After removal of 6 bases from V and 5 bases from J, the junction contained 4 bases not matched to a gene. The CDR3 runs 13 residues. Germline CDR1 and CDR2: SGHAT and FQNNGV. The CDR3 loop is CASSGTVENIQYF. The DNA of the CDR3 is TGTGCCAGCAGTGGGACAGTGGAAAACATTCAGTACTTC.